This entry describes one T cell receptor beta chain. Its specificity is not known. The data were obtained in a study of cytomegalovirus exposure and HLA in healthy donors. The PCR was carried out with 60 Vbeta primers and 13 Jbeta primers. Assay: immunoSEQ multiplex PCR; the TCRdb copy retains only in-frame clones and omits some. The data show 100,000 to 150,000 clones, roughly 17% seen once. Trimming removed 0 bases from V and 5 bases from J, with 6 bases in between. The CDR3 runs to 12 residues. Germline V lookup: CDR1 SGHRS, CDR2 YFSETQ. Study-level results: HLA restriction was apparent for most CMV-associated TCR beta chains in a later analysis.

V is TRBV5-1 and J is TRBJ2-7, with a tentative D call TRBD2 (5 bases). Sequencing was done on a sample of PBMCs. The receptor's source is a female donor in good health and CMV-seropositive. Here the CDR3 reads CASSLGLHEQYF. In DNA, the CDR3 is TGCGCCAGCAGCTTGGGACTACACGAGCAGTACTTC.